The 11 T cell receptor beta chains presented below share a single source sample, sequenced in a study of control samples from healthy donors and cancer patients. Sequencing used immunoSEQ multiplex PCR; TCRdb keeps in-frame clones, though not all of them. The sample has 120,000 or so clones; roughly 94% are singletons. Source material: blood. These receptors were obtained from a man younger than 40 in good health.

The chain employs TRBV2 and TRBJ2-5; TRBD1 might be the D (6 bases). The V end was cut by 9 bases, the J end by 5 bases, with 10 bases between. The CDR3 loop spans 11 amino acids. The V gene's germline CDR1 is SNHLY and CDR2 FYNNEI. This CDR3 reads CARGTKETQYF. CDR3 nucleotides: TGTGCCAGGGGGACAAAGGAGACCCAGTACTTC.

This clone was seen a single time. V gene TRBV7-2 combines with J gene TRBJ1-2, with TRBD1 as a possible D gene (6 bases). V was clipped by 3 bases and J by 2 bases, with 13 bases between them. CDR3 length: 15 residues. Germline CDR1 reads SGHTA; CDR2 reads FQGNSA. Here the CDR3 DNA reads TGTGCCAGCAGCTTGACAGGCTGGAACAACTATGGCTACACCTTC. It codes for CASSLTGWNNYGYTF.

V is TRBV18 and J is TRBJ2-7; TRBD1 matches 9 bases. CDR3 length: 14 amino acids. CDR1 is KGHSH and CDR2 is LQKENI in the germline V gene. V was pared by 0 bases and J by 3 bases, with 0 bases of the junction left unmatched. This CDR3 is CASSPPGQGYEQYF. The DNA of the CDR3 is TGTGCCAGCTCACCACCGGGACAGGGCTACGAGCAGTACTTC.

This sequence joins TRBV27 and TRBJ1-1, with 7 bases fitting TRBD1. The CDR3 has 14 amino acids. V shed 4 bases and J 0 bases; nucleotides not matched to a gene: 2. Per the germline V gene, CDR1 is MNHEY and CDR2 is SMNVEV (reference sequence). The CDR3 sequence: CASSWDSLNTEAFF. CDR3 coding DNA: TGTGCCAGCAGTTGGGACAGCCTGAACACTGAAGCTTTCTTT.

V and J are TRBV19 and TRBJ1-4, with D tentatively TRBD1 (6 bases). Germline CDR1 reads LNHDA; CDR2 reads SQIVND (reference sequence). Deletions cut 5 bases from V and 15 bases from J, with 22 bases between. CDR3 size: 14 residues. This CDR3 is CASSARQAFGSVFF. The CDR3 DNA follows: TGTGCCAGTAGTGCCCGACAGGCTTTTGGCTCTGTGTTTTTT.

V is TRBV7-8 and J is TRBJ2-3; TRBD2 might be the D (7 bases). The CDR3 spans 15 residues. The germline gives CDR1 SGHVS, CDR2 FQNEAQ. The V and J ends lost 5 bases and 4 bases respectively, with 16 bases between them. The CDR3 reads CASSRRRGRADTQYF. The CDR3 nucleotides are TGTGCCAGCAGCCGCCGGAGGGGGAGGGCAGATACGCAGTATTTT.

V gene TRBV24-1 combines with J gene TRBJ2-7; TRBD2 matches 8 bases. The CDR3 is made up of 14 amino acids. Germline V gene lookup returns CDR1 KGHDR and CDR2 SFDVKD. V trimming: 7 bases; J trimming: 3 bases; junction bases outside the gene matches: 7. CDR3 DNA: TGTGCCACCAGCCCGGGGGGGGCCCTCTACGAGCAGTACTTC. Encoded protein: CATSPGGALYEQYF.

This clone has only one observation. The chain combines TRBV6-5 with TRBJ1-5; perhaps TRBD1 as D (5 bases). Germline V gene lookup returns CDR1 MNHEY and CDR2 SVGAGI. This CDR3 has 15 amino acids. The V end was cut by 8 bases, the J end by 7 bases, with 21 bases between. CDR3 sequence reads: CASGENQIQGQPQHF. The CDR3, as DNA: TGTGCCAGCGGCGAAAACCAAATTCAGGGACAGCCCCAGCATTTT.

The CDR3 DNA sequence: TGTGCCAGCAGCCCGGGACCCCTTCCAGATACGCAGTATTTT. Translating gives CASSPGPLPDTQYF. The rearrangement joins TRBV6-6 to TRBJ2-3; TRBD1 or TRBD2 may be the D gene (5 bases each). V was cut by 6 bases and J by 4 bases, with 14 bases left in between. CDR3 length equals 14 residues. Per the germline V gene, CDR1 is MNHNY and CDR2 is SVGAGI (reference sequence).

This chain uses TRBV5-4 with TRBJ2-1; 7 bases are a match to TRBD1. The CDR3 consists of 14 residues. Trimming removed 4 bases from V and 3 bases from J; junction bases left unmatched: 4. Germline values: CDR1 SGHNT, CDR2 YYREEE (reference sequence). The CDR3 loop is CASSPRTGYNEQFF. CDR3 in DNA: TGTGCCAGCAGCCCGAGGACAGGCTACAATGAGCAGTTCTTC.

V and J are TRBV5-1 and TRBJ2-7; 8 bases line up with TRBD1. The CDR3 is 15 amino acids. CDR1 is SGHRS, CDR2 YFSETQ, per germline. V gave up 2 bases and J gave up 6 bases; unmatched junction bases: 10. The CDR3 here is CASSFGQGLHPEQYF. Here the CDR3 DNA reads TGCGCCAGCAGCTTCGGACAGGGACTCCATCCCGAGCAGTACTTC.